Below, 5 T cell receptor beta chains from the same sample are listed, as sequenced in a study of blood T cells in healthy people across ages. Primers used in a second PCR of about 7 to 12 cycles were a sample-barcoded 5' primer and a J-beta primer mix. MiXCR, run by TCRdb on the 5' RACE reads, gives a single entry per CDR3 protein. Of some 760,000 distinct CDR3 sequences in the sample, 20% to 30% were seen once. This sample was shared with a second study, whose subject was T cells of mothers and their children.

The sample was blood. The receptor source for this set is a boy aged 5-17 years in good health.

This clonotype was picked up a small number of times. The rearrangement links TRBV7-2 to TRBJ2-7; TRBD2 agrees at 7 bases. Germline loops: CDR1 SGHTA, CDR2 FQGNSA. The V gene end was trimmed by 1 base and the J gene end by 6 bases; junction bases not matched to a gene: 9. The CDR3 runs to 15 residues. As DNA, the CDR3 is TGTGCCAGCAGCTTAGTCAGCCTCCCGGGAGGCGAGCAGTACTTC. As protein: CASSLVSLPGGEQYF.

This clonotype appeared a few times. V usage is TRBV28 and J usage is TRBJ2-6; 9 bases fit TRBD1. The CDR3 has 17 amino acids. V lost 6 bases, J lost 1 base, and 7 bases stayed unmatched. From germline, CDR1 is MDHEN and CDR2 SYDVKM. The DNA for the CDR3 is TGTGCCAGCAGGGGACAGGGTCACCTTTCTGGGGCCAACGTCCTGACTTTC. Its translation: CASRGQGHLSGANVLTF.

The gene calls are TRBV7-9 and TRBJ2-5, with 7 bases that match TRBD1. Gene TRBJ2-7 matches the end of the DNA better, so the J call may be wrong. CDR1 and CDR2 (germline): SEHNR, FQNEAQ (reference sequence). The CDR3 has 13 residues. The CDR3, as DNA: TGTGCCAGCAGCTTACGGACAGGCCACGAGCAGTACTTC. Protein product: CASSLRTGHEQYF.

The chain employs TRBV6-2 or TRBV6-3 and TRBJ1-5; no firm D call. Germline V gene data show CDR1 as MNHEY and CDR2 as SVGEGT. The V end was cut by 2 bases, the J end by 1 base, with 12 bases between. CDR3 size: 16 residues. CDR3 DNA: TGTGCCAGCAGTTACGATGGTTTTAACAGCAATCAGCCCCAGCATTTT. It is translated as CASSYDGFNSNQPQHF.

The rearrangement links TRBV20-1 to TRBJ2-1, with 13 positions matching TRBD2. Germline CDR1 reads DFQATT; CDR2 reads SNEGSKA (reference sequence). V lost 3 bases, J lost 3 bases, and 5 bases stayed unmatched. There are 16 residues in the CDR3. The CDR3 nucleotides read TGCAGTGCTAGGGGGACTAGCGGGGACTTCTACAATGAGCAGTTCTTC. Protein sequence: CSARGTSGDFYNEQFF.